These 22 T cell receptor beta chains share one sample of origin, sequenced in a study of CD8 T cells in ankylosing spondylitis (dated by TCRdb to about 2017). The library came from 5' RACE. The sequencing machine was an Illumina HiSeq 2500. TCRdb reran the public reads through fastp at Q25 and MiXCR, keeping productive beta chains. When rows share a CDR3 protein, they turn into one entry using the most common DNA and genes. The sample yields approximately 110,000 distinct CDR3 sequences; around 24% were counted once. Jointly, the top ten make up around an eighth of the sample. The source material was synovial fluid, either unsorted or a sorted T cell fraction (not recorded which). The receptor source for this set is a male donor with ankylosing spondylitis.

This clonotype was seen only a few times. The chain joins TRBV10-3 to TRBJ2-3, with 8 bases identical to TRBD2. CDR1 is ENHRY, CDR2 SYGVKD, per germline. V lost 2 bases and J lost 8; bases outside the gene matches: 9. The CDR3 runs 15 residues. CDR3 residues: CAISEAPGLEATQYF. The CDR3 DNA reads TGTGCCATCAGTGAGGCGCCGGGACTAGAAGCTACGCAGTATTTT.

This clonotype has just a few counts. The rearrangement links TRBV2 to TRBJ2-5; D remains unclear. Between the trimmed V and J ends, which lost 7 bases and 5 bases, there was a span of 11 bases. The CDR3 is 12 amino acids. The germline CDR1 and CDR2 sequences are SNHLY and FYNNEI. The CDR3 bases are TGTGCCAGCAATACGCTTGGGGAGACCCAGTACTTC. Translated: CASNTLGETQYF.

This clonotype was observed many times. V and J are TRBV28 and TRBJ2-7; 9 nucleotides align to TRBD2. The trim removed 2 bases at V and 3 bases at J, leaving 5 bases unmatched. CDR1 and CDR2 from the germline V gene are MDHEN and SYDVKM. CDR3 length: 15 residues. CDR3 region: CASSLGGRALYEQYF. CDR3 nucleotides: TGTGCCAGCAGTTTAGGCGGGAGGGCCCTCTACGAGCAGTACTTC.

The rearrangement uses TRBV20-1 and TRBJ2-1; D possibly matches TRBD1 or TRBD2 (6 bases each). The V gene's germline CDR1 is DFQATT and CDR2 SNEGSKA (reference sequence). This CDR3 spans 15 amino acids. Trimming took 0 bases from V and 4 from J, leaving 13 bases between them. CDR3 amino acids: CSARDSRRGYNEQFF. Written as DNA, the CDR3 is TGCAGTGCTAGAGATTCCCGGAGGGGGTACAATGAGCAGTTCTTC.

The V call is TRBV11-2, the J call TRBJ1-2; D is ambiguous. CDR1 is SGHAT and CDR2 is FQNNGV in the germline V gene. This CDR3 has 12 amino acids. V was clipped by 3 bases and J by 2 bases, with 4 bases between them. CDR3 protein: CASSLMNYGYTF. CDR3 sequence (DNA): TGTGCCAGCAGCTTGATGAACTATGGCTACACCTTC.

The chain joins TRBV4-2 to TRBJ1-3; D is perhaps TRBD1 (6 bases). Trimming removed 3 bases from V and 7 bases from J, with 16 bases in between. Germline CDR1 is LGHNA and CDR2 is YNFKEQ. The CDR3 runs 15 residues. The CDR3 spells CASSQGPTGRNTIYF. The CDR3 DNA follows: TGTGCCAGCAGCCAGGGACCGACAGGAAGGAACACCATATATTTT.

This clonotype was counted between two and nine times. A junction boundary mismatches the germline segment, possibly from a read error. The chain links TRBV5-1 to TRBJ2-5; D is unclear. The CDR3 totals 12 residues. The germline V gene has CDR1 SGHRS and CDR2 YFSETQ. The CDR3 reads CASSLAGETQYF. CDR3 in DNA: TGTGCCAGCAGCTTGGCAGGAGAGACCCAGTACTTC.

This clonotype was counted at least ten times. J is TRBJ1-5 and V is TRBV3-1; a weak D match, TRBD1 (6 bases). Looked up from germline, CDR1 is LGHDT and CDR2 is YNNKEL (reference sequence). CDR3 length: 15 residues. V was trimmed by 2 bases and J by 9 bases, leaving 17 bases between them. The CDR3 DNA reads TGTGCCAGCAGCCAAAGGCCGAACCTACAGGGGCCCCAGCATTTT. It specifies CASSQRPNLQGPQHF.

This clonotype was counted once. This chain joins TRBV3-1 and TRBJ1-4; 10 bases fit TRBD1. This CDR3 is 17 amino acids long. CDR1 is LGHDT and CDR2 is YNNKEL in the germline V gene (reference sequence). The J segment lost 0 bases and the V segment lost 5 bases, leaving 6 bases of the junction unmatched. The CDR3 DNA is TGTGCCAGCAGCGACAGGGGGCGGAAGGCAACTAATGAAAAACTGTTTTTT. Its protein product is CASSDRGRKATNEKLFF.

DNA of the CDR3: TGTGCCAGCAGCGTAGAGACAGGGTTGAGCGAGCAGTACTTC. This encodes CASSVETGLSEQYF. The gene calls are TRBV9 and TRBJ2-7, with 7 bases fitting TRBD1. The CDR3 is made up of 14 amino acids. Germline-derived CDR1 and CDR2 are SGDLS and YYNGEE. The junction had 6 bases not matched to a gene; V was cut back by 0 bases and J by 6 bases.

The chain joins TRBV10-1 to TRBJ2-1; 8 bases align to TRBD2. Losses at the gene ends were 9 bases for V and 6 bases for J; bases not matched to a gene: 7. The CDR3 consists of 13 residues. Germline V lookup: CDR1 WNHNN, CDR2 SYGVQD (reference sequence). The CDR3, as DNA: TGCGCCAGTAGCGGGATAAGAGGCAATGAGCAGTTCTTC. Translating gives CASSGIRGNEQFF.

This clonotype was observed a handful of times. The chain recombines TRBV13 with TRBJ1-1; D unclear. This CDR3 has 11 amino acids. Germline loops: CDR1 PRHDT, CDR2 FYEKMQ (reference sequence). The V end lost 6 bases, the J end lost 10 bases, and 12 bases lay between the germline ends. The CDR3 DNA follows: TGTGCCAGCAGTCCCGACCTCAGAGCTTTCTTT. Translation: CASSPDLRAFF. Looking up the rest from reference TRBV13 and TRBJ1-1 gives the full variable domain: AAGVIQSPRHLIKEKRETATLKCYPIPRHDTVYWYQQGPGQDPQFLISFYEKMQSDKGSIPDRFSAQQFSDYHSELNMSSLELGDSALYFCASSPDLRAFFGQGTRLTVV.

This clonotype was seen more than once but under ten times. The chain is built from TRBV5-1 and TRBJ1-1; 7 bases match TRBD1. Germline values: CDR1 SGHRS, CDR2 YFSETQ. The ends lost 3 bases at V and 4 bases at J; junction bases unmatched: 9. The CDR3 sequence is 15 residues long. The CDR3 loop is CASSWWTGRSTEAFF. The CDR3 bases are TGCGCCAGCAGCTGGTGGACAGGTCGCAGCACTGAAGCTTTCTTT.

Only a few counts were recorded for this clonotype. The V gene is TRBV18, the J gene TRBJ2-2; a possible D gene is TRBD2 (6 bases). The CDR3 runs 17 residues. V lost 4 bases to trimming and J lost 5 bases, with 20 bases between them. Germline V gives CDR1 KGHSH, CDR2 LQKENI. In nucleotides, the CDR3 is TGTGCCAGCTCACGGTCAATGGAACTAGCTGGGACCGGGGAGCTGTTTTTT. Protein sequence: CASSRSMELAGTGELFF.

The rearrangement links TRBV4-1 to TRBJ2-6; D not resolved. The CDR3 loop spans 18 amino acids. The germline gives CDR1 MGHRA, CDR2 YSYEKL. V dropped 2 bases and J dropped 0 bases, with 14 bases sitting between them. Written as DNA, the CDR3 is TGCGCCAGCAGCCAAATTGAAGTCGGAATCTCTGGGGCCAACGTCCTGACTTTC. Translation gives CASSQIEVGISGANVLTF.

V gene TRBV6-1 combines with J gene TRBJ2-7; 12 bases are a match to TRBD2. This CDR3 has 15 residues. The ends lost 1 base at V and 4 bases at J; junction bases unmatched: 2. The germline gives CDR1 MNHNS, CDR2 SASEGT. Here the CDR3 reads CASSEGLAGVYEQYF. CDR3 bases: TGTGCCAGCAGTGAAGGACTAGCGGGAGTTTACGAGCAGTACTTC.

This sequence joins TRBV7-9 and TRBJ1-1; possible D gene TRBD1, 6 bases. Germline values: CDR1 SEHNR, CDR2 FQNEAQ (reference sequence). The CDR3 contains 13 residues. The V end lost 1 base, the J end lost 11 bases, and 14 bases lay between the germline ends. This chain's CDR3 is CASSLGSQGAAFF. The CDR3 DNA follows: TGTGCCAGCAGCTTAGGGTCACAGGGTGCGGCTTTCTTT.

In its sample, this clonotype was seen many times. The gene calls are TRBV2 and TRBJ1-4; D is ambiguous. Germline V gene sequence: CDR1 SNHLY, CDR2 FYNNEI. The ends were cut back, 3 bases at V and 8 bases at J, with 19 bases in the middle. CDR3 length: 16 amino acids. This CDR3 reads CASSDTWAGPPEKLFF. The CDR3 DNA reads TGTGCCAGCAGTGACACTTGGGCAGGTCCGCCCGAAAAACTGTTTTTT.

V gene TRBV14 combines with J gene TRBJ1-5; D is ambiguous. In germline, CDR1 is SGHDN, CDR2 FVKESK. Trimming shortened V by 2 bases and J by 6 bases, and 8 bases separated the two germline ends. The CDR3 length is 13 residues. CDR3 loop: CASSQSGGQPQHF. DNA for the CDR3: TGTGCCAGCAGCCAAAGTGGAGGTCAGCCCCAGCATTTT.

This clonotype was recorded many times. CDR3 bases: TGTGCCAGCAGCTTAGGGGGACTAGCGGTCCGGGAGACCCAGTACTTC. This translates into CASSLGGLAVRETQYF. The chain has TRBV11-2 and TRBJ2-5; the match to TRBD2 covers 11 bases. The CDR3 is 16 amino acids. Trimming took 1 base from V and 5 from J; bases not matched to a gene: 6. CDR1 and CDR2 (germline): SGHAT, FQNNGV.

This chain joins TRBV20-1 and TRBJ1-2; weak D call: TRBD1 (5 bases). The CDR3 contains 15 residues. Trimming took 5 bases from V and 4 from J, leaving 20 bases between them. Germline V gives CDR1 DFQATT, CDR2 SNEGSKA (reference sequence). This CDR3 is CSAYFVGDAAYGYTF. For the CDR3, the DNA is TGCAGTGCTTACTTTGTGGGGGACGCTGCCTATGGCTACACCTTC.

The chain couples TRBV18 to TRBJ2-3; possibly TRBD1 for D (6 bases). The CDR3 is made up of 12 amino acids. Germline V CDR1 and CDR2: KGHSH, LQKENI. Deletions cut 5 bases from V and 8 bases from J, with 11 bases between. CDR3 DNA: TGTGCCAGCTCATCGGACAGCCTTACGCAGTATTTT. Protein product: CASSSDSLTQYF.